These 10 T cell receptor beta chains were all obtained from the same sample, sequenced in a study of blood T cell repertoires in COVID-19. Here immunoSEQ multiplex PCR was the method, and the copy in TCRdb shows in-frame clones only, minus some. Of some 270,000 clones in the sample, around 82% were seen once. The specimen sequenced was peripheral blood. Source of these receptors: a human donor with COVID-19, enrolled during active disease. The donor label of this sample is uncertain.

The CDR3 sequence: CASSLVTSGSSETQYF. CDR3 sequence (DNA): TGTGCCAGCAGCTTAGTGACTAGCGGGAGTTCAGAGACCCAGTACTTC. The chain combines TRBV7-8 with TRBJ2-5; 12 bases align to TRBD2. J lost 4 bases, V lost 1 base, and 4 bases had no gene match. This CDR3 comprises 16 residues. Germline CDR1 SGHVS, CDR2 FQNEAQ.

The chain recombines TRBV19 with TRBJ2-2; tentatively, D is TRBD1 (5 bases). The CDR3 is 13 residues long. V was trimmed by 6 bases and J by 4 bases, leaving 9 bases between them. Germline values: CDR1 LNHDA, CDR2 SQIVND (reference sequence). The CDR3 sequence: CASRGLGTGELFF. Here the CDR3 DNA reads TGTGCCAGTAGGGGGCTAGGCACCGGGGAGCTGTTTTTT.

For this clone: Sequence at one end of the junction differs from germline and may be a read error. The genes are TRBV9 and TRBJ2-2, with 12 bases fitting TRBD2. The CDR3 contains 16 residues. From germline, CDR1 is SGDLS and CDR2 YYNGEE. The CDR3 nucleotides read TGTGCCAGCACCGTACTAGCGGGAGGTGGGACCGGGGAGCTGTTTTTT. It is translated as CASTVLAGGGTGELFF.

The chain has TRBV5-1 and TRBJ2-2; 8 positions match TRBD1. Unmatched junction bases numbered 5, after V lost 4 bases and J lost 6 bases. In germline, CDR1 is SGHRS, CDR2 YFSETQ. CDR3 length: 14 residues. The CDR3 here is CASSPRTGSGELFF. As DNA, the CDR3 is TGCGCCAGCAGCCCTCGGACAGGGTCCGGGGAGCTGTTTTTT. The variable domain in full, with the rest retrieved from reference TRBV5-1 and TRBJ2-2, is KAGVTQTPRYLIKTRGQQVTLSCSPISGHRSVSWYQQTPGQGLQFLFEYFSETQRNKGNFPGRFSGRQFSNSRSEMNVSTLELGDSALYLCASSPRTGSGELFFGEGSRLTVL.

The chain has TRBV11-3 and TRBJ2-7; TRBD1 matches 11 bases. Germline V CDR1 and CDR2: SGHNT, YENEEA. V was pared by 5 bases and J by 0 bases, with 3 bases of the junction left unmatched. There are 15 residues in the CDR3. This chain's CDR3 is CASSPGTGGSYEQYF. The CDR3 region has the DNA TGTGCCAGCAGCCCAGGGACAGGGGGCTCCTACGAGCAGTACTTC.

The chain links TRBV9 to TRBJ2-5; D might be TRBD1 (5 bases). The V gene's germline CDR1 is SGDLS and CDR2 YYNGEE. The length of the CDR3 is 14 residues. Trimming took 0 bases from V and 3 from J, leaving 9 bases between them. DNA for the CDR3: TGTGCCAGCAGCGTAGGGGTAGGGGAAGAGACCCAGTACTTC. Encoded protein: CASSVGVGEETQYF.

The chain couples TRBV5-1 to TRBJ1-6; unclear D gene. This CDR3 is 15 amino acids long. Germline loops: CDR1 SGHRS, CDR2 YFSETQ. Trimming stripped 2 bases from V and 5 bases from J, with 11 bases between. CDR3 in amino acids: CASSFSAGDNSPLHF. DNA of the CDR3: TGCGCCAGCAGCTTCAGCGCGGGTGATAATTCACCCCTCCACTTT.

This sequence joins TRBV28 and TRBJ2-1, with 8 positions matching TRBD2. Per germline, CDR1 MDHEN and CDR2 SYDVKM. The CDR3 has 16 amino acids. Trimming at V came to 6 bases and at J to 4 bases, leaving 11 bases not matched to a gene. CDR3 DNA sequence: TGTGCCAGCAGGGCTAGGAGCGGGGGATTTTACAATGAGCAGTTCTTC. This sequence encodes CASRARSGGFYNEQFF.

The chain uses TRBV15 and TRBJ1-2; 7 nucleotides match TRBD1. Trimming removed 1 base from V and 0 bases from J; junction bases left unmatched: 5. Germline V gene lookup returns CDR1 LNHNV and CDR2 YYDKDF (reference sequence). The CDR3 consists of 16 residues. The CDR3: CATSRGGTEANYGYTF. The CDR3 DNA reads TGTGCCACCAGCAGAGGCGGGACAGAAGCTAACTATGGCTACACCTTC.

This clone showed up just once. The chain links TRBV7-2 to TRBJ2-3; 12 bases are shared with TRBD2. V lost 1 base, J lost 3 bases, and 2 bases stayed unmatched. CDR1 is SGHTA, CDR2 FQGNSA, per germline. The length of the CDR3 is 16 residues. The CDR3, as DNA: TGTGCCAGCAGCTTAGGGACTAGCGGGATGACAGATACGCAGTATTTT. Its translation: CASSLGTSGMTDTQYF.